Below are 8 T cell receptor beta chains sequenced from a single sample in a study of blood T cell repertoires in COVID-19 (dated by TCRdb to the early 2020s). Libraries came from the immunoSEQ multiplex PCR assay. In its TCRdb copy, this immuneACCESS table keeps in-frame sequences only and misses some clones. Where compared with another copy, unresolved V genes explain less than half of these, and the others have no known cause. The sample table holds 400,000 or so clones, of which around 91% were seen once. The top ten clonotypes cover around 0.6% of the sample. The specimen was PBMCs or T cells enriched from blood (not recorded which). Receptors were obtained from a man aged 18 to 35 who had recovered from COVID-19.

V gene TRBV7-9 combines with J gene TRBJ1-5; 8 bases are a match to TRBD1. The CDR3 totals 15 residues. The trim removed 5 bases at V and 5 bases at J, leaving 8 bases unmatched. Per germline, CDR1 SEHNR and CDR2 FQNEAQ (reference sequence). The CDR3 coding sequence is TGTGCCAGCAGCCCTGGGACAGGCCTCTATCAGCCCCAGCATTTT. This sequence encodes CASSPGTGLYQPQHF. The full variable domain, with the rest looked up from reference TRBV7-9 and TRBJ1-5, is DTGVSQNPRHKITKRGQNVTFRCDPISEHNRLYWYRQTLGQGPEFLTYFQNEAQLEKSRLLSDRFSAERPKGSFSTLEIQRTEQGDSAMYLCASSPGTGLYQPQHFGDGTRLSIL.

The V and J genes are TRBV5-4 and TRBJ1-6; 7 bases match TRBD1. This CDR3 is 14 amino acids long. V lost 4 bases to trimming and J lost 8 bases; unmatched junction nucleotides: 6. CDR1 and CDR2 (germline): SGHNT, YYREEE (reference sequence). The CDR3 sequence is CASSEDRNYSPLHF. The DNA of the CDR3 is TGTGCCAGCAGCGAGGACAGGAATTATTCACCCCTCCACTTT.

The genes are TRBV5-4 and TRBJ2-1; 8 bases line up with TRBD2. Germline lookup yields CDR1 SGHNT and CDR2 YYREEE (reference sequence). V trimming: 2 bases; J trimming: 5 bases; junction bases outside the gene matches: 6. CDR3 size: 15 residues. This chain's CDR3 is CASSLAGRADNEQFF. Here the CDR3 DNA reads TGTGCCAGCAGCTTAGCCGGGAGGGCCGACAATGAGCAGTTCTTC.

This clone was seen once. V gene TRBV29-1 combines with J gene TRBJ1-4; possible D gene TRBD1, 6 bases. V was cut by 3 bases and J by 8 bases, with 13 bases left in between. Germline assignment: CDR1 SQVTM and CDR2 ANQGSEA. This CDR3 comprises 13 residues. The CDR3 reads CSVDTGYEEKLFF. CDR3 bases: TGCAGCGTTGACACAGGGTACGAAGAAAAACTGTTTTTT.

The chain carries TRBV5-1 and TRBJ2-2, with 9 bases fitting TRBD1. V was clipped by 1 base and J by 10 bases; unmatched bases: 8. The CDR3 totals 15 residues. Germline CDR1 is SGHRS and CDR2 is YFSETQ. CDR3 loop: CASSLMGQGREELFF. The CDR3 DNA is TGCGCCAGCAGCTTGATGGGACAGGGACGGGAGGAGCTGTTTTTT.

This clone was observed a handful of times. The V gene is TRBV27, the J gene TRBJ2-3; possible D gene TRBD2, 6 bases. The length of the CDR3 is 16 residues. The germline V gene has CDR1 MNHEY and CDR2 SMNVEV (reference sequence). Trimming removed 0 bases from V and 1 base from J, with 11 bases in between. The CDR3 DNA is TGTGCCAGCAGTTTATCGCGGGAATCGGGCACAGATACGCAGTATTTT. This translates into CASSLSRESGTDTQYF.

CDR3 DNA: TGTGCCAGCAGCACGACGGACAGCCCCTATGGCTACACCTTC. Translation gives CASSTTDSPYGYTF. The chain uses TRBV5-5 and TRBJ1-2; possible D gene TRBD1, 6 bases. Trimming cost V 4 bases and J 4 bases, with 14 bases left between them. Per germline, CDR1 SGHKS and CDR2 YYEKEE (reference sequence). The CDR3 totals 14 residues.

This clone showed up just once. V usage is TRBV2 and J usage is TRBJ2-1; 14 bases match TRBD2. The CDR3 runs 16 residues. Germline loops: CDR1 SNHLY, CDR2 FYNNEI. The V segment lost 6 bases and the J segment 7 bases; nucleotides outside the gene matches: 8. In DNA, the CDR3 is TGTGCCAGCAGGTCCCCGGGACTAGCGGGGGCGAATGAGCAGTTCTTC. Its translation: CASRSPGLAGANEQFF. The full variable domain, completed using reference TRBV2 and TRBJ2-1, is EPEVTQTPSHQVTQMGQEVILRCVPISNHLYFYWYRQILGQKVEFLVSFYNNEISEKSEIFDDQFSVERPDGSNFTLKIRSTKLEDSAMYFCASRSPGLAGANEQFFGPGTRLTVL.